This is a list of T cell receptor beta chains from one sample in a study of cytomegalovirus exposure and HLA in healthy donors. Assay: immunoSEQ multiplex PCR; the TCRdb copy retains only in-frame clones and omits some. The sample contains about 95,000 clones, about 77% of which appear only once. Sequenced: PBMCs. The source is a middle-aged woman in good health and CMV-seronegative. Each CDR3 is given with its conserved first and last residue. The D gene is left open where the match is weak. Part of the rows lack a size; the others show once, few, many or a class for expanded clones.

cdr3_aa: CASRGGEFLNTEAFF
cdr3_nt: TGTGCCAGCAGGGGCGGGGAATTTTTGAACACTGAAGCTTTCTTT
v_call: TRBV27
j_call: TRBJ1-1
d_call: NA
clone_size: NA

cdr3_aa: CASSLNSQGASGELFF
cdr3_nt: TGCGCCAGCAGCTTGAACTCCCAGGGGGCCTCCGGGGAGCTGTTTTTT
v_call: TRBV5-1
j_call: TRBJ2-2
d_call: TRBD1
clone_size: few

cdr3_aa: CASSLVFQETQYF
cdr3_nt: TGTGCCAGCAGCTTAGTATTTCAAGAGACCCAGTACTTC
v_call: TRBV7-8
j_call: TRBJ2-5
d_call: NA
clone_size: NA

cdr3_aa: CASSSLWASTNTEAFF
cdr3_nt: TGTGCCAGCAGCTCTCTCTGGGCCAGTACGAACACTGAAGCTTTCTTT
v_call: TRBV13
j_call: TRBJ1-1
d_call: NA
clone_size: NA

cdr3_aa: CASSSGTGRDTEAFF
cdr3_nt: TGTGCCAGCAGCTCCGGCACAGGGAGGGACACTGAAGCTTTCTTT
v_call: TRBV13
j_call: TRBJ1-1
d_call: NA
clone_size: few

cdr3_aa: CASSLALGADEKLFF
cdr3_nt: TGCGCCAGCAGCTTGGCCTTGGGGGCCGATGAAAAACTGTTTTTT
v_call: TRBV5-1
j_call: TRBJ1-4
d_call: NA
clone_size: once

cdr3_aa: CAWTSGINSPLHF
cdr3_nt: TGTGCCTGGACATCGGGAATTAATTCACCCCTCCACTTT
v_call: TRBV30
j_call: TRBJ1-6
d_call: NA
clone_size: NA

cdr3_aa: CASTGTLNTEAFF
cdr3_nt: TGTGCCAGCACCGGGACTTTGAACACTGAAGCTTTCTTT
v_call: TRBV19
j_call: TRBJ1-1
d_call: NA
clone_size: NA

cdr3_aa: CASSSKPGQVLPPLHF
cdr3_nt: TGTGCCAGCAGCTCTAAACCGGGACAGGTGCTCCCACCCCTCCACTTT
v_call: TRBV7-2
j_call: TRBJ1-6
d_call: TRBD1
clone_size: NA

cdr3_aa: CAWCRIWGDEQYF
cdr3_nt: TGTGCCTGGTGCCGGATTTGGGGCGACGAGCAGTACTTC
v_call: TRBV30
j_call: TRBJ2-7
d_call: NA
clone_size: NA

cdr3_aa: CASGQGQITYEQYF
cdr3_nt: TGTGCTAGTGGACAGGGACAGATAACCTACGAGCAGTACTTC
v_call: TRBV12-5
j_call: TRBJ2-7
d_call: TRBD1
clone_size: NA

cdr3_aa: CASSADRGLSRTGELFF
cdr3_nt: TGTGCCAGCAGTGCTGACAGGGGGCTTTCGAGAACCGGGGAGCTGTTTTTT
v_call: TRBV2
j_call: TRBJ2-2
d_call: TRBD1
clone_size: NA

cdr3_aa: CASSLNGGEKAGYTF
cdr3_nt: TGTGCCAGCAGCTTAAATGGTGGGGAGAAAGCTGGCTACACCTTC
v_call: TRBV7-3
j_call: TRBJ1-2
d_call: NA
clone_size: few

cdr3_aa: CASSDPGQGKPDSPLHF
cdr3_nt: TGCGCCAGCAGTGACCCGGGACAGGGCAAACCCGATTCACCCCTCCACTTT
v_call: TRBV10-1
j_call: TRBJ1-6
d_call: TRBD1
clone_size: NA

cdr3_aa: CASSVDSSLNEKLFF
cdr3_nt: TGTGCCAGCAGCGTAGATAGCAGCTTGAATGAAAAACTGTTTTTT
v_call: TRBV9
j_call: TRBJ1-4
d_call: NA
clone_size: NA

cdr3_aa: CASSQKASGGSDTQYF
cdr3_nt: TGCGCCAGCAGCCAAAAGGCTAGCGGGGGATCAGATACGCAGTATTTT
v_call: TRBV4-3
j_call: TRBJ2-3
d_call: TRBD2
clone_size: few

cdr3_aa: CASSPLLRTVAYEQYF
cdr3_nt: TGTGCCAGCTCACCCCTATTGCGGACAGTAGCCTACGAGCAGTACTTC
v_call: TRBV18
j_call: TRBJ2-7
d_call: NA
clone_size: few

cdr3_aa: CASSLAGLAGNEQFF
cdr3_nt: TGTGCCAGCAGCTTAGCCGGGCTAGCGGGGAATGAGCAGTTCTTC
v_call: TRBV5-6
j_call: TRBJ2-1
d_call: TRBD2
clone_size: NA

cdr3_aa: CASSPSRGANTGELFF
cdr3_nt: TGTGCCAGCTCACCATCCCGGGGGGCCAACACCGGGGAGCTGTTTTTT
v_call: TRBV18
j_call: TRBJ2-2
d_call: NA
clone_size: NA

cdr3_aa: CASSQRGITTEAFF
cdr3_nt: TGTGCCAGTAGTCAAAGGGGGATTACCACTGAAGCTTTCTTT
v_call: TRBV19
j_call: TRBJ1-1
d_call: NA
clone_size: once

cdr3_aa: CASSLGPGGLGYTF
cdr3_nt: TGTGCCAGCAGCTTAGGACCAGGGGGCTTGGGCTACACCTTC
v_call: TRBV7-9
j_call: TRBJ1-2
d_call: TRBD1
clone_size: NA

cdr3_aa: CASSQTQGGGDEQFF
cdr3_nt: TGCGCCAGCAGCCAAACACAGGGGGGCGGCGATGAGCAGTTCTTC
v_call: TRBV4-1
j_call: TRBJ2-1
d_call: TRBD1
clone_size: NA

cdr3_aa: CASSHNGAGFPDTQYF
cdr3_nt: TGCGCCAGCAGCCACAACGGAGCGGGGTTTCCAGATACGCAGTATTTT
v_call: TRBV4-3
j_call: TRBJ2-3
d_call: TRBD2
clone_size: NA

cdr3_aa: CASLPAGHNTEAFF
cdr3_nt: TGTGCCAGCCTACCTGCAGGACATAACACTGAAGCTTTCTTT
v_call: TRBV18
j_call: TRBJ1-1
d_call: NA
clone_size: once

cdr3_aa: CASSPPGIQPQHF
cdr3_nt: TGCGCCAGCAGCCCCCCAGGGATTCAGCCCCAGCATTTT
v_call: TRBV4-1
j_call: TRBJ1-5
d_call: NA
clone_size: once

cdr3_aa: CASSPGLANEQFF
cdr3_nt: TGTGCCAGCTCACCGGGACTAGCGAATGAGCAGTTCTTC
v_call: TRBV18
j_call: TRBJ2-1
d_call: TRBD2
clone_size: once

cdr3_aa: CASRGQVNQPQHF
cdr3_nt: TGCGCCAGCCGGGGACAGGTTAATCAGCCCCAGCATTTT
v_call: TRBV4-1
j_call: TRBJ1-5
d_call: TRBD1
clone_size: NA

cdr3_aa: CASSLSGGVHQPQHF
cdr3_nt: TGTGCCAGCAGTTTATCGGGGGGGGTGCATCAGCCCCAGCATTTT
v_call: TRBV27
j_call: TRBJ1-5
d_call: NA
clone_size: NA

cdr3_aa: CATDRGRNAEAFF
cdr3_nt: TGTGCCACCGACAGGGGGCGGAACGCTGAAGCTTTCTTT
v_call: TRBV6-1
j_call: TRBJ1-1
d_call: TRBD1
clone_size: NA

cdr3_aa: CASSYFAAGASYEQYF
cdr3_nt: TGTGCCAGCAGTTACTTCGCCGCGGGGGCTTCCTACGAGCAGTACTTC
v_call: TRBV6-6
j_call: TRBJ2-7
d_call: NA
clone_size: once

cdr3_aa: CASSYPRGANTEAFF
cdr3_nt: TGTGCCAGTAGTTATCCAAGAGGAGCCAACACTGAAGCTTTCTTT
v_call: TRBV19
j_call: TRBJ1-1
d_call: NA
clone_size: NA

cdr3_aa: CASSRSGGNQLAFF
cdr3_nt: TGTGCCAGCAGTCGGTCGGGGGGCAATCAGTTAGCTTTCTTT
v_call: TRBV27
j_call: TRBJ1-1
d_call: NA
clone_size: NA

cdr3_aa: CASSDRGNEKLFF
cdr3_nt: TGTGCCAGCAGCGACAGGGGAAATGAAAAACTGTTTTTT
v_call: TRBV5-6
j_call: TRBJ1-4
d_call: TRBD1
clone_size: once

cdr3_aa: CASSTGGYGYTF
cdr3_nt: TGCGCCAGCAGCACAGGGGGCTATGGCTACACCTTC
v_call: TRBV5-1
j_call: TRBJ1-2
d_call: TRBD1
clone_size: few

cdr3_aa: CASSLDWNTGELFF
cdr3_nt: TGTGCCAGCAGCTTAGACTGGAACACCGGGGAGCTGTTTTTT
v_call: TRBV11-2
j_call: TRBJ2-2
d_call: NA
clone_size: NA

cdr3_aa: CASRNLGLAGGDTQYF
cdr3_nt: TGTGCCAGCAGAAACCTGGGACTAGCGGGGGGAGATACGCAGTATTTT
v_call: TRBV13
j_call: TRBJ2-3
d_call: TRBD2
clone_size: NA

cdr3_aa: CASSPDSSYNEQFF
cdr3_nt: TGTGCCAGCAGCCCGGACAGCTCCTACAATGAGCAGTTCTTC
v_call: TRBV7-2
j_call: TRBJ2-1
d_call: NA
clone_size: NA

cdr3_aa: CASSLRQGAPEAFF
cdr3_nt: TGCGCCAGCAGTCTGCGGCAGGGGGCCCCTGAAGCTTTCTTT
v_call: TRBV10-2
j_call: TRBJ1-1
d_call: TRBD1
clone_size: NA

cdr3_aa: CASSSPRRTGGRNTGELFF
cdr3_nt: TGTGCCAGCAGCTCCCCCCGGCGGACAGGGGGAAGAAACACCGGGGAGCTGTTTTTT
v_call: TRBV9
j_call: TRBJ2-2
d_call: TRBD1
clone_size: NA

cdr3_aa: CASSYSEAPYYGYTF
cdr3_nt: TGTGCCAGCAGTTACTCTGAGGCACCCTACTATGGCTACACCTTC
v_call: TRBV6-5
j_call: TRBJ1-2
d_call: NA
clone_size: NA

cdr3_aa: CASSQMETSGRSGEQYF
cdr3_nt: TGTGCCAGCAGCCAGATGGAGACTAGCGGGAGATCCGGGGAGCAGTACTTC
v_call: TRBV4-2
j_call: TRBJ2-7
d_call: TRBD2
clone_size: NA

cdr3_aa: CASSYTGTSAPEAFF
cdr3_nt: TGTGCCAGCAGTTACACCGGGACATCGGCCCCTGAAGCTTTCTTT
v_call: TRBV2
j_call: TRBJ1-1
d_call: NA
clone_size: NA

cdr3_aa: CASSQISGLDGYTF
cdr3_nt: TGCGCCAGCAGCCAGATTTCAGGGCTCGATGGCTACACCTTC
v_call: TRBV4-3
j_call: TRBJ1-2
d_call: NA
clone_size: NA

cdr3_aa: CASSSGGALINEQFF
cdr3_nt: TGTGCCAGCAGCTCGGGGGGGGCCCTTATCAATGAGCAGTTCTTC
v_call: TRBV7-3
j_call: TRBJ2-1
d_call: TRBD2
clone_size: NA